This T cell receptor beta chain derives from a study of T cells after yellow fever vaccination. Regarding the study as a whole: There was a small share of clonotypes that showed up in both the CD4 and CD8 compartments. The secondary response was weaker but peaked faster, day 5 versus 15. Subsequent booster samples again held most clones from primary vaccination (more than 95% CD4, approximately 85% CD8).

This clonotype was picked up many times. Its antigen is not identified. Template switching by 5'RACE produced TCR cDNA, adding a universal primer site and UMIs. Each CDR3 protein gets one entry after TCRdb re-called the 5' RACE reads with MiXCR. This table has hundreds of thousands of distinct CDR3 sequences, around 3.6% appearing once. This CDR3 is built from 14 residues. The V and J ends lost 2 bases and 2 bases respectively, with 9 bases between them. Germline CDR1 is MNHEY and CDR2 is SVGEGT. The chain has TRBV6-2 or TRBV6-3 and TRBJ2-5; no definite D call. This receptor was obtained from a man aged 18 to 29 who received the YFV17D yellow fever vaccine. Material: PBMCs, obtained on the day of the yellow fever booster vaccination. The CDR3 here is CASSYPDGQETQYF. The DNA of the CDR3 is TGTGCCAGCAGTTACCCCGACGGGCAAGAGACCCAGTACTTC.